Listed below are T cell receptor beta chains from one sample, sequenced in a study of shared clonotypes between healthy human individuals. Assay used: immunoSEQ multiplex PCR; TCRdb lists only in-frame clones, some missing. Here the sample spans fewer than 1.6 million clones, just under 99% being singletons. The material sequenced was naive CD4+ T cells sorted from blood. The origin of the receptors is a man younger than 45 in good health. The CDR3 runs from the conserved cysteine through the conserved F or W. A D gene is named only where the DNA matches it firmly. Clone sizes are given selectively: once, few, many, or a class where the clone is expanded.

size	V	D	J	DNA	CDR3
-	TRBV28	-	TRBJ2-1	TGTGCCAGTACAGGCGTCTATGAGCAGTTCTTC	CASTGVYEQFF
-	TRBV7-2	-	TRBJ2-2	TGTGCCAGCCGCCTGCTGGGCGGGGAGCTGTTTTTT	CASRLLGGELFF
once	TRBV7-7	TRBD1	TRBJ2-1	TGTGCCAGCAGCTTGCAGGGGGCCTTTATAGATGAGCAGTTCTTC	CASSLQGAFIDEQFF
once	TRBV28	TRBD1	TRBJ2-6	TGTGCCAGCAGCTCCGGGACAGGCATCTCTGGGGCCAACGTCCTGACTTTC	CASSSGTGISGANVLTF
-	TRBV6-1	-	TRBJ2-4	TGTGCCAGCAGTGCGAATCCGGAGGGGAGCATTCAGTACTTC	CASSANPEGSIQYF
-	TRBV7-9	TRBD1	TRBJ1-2	TGTGCCGGCAGCACCTTCGGCCCGAGAACAGGGGTGGGTGGCTACACCTTC	CAGSTFGPRTGVGGYTF
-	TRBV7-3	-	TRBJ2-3	TGTGCCAGCAGCTTAGGTCCAGAGGCAGATACGCAGTATTTT	CASSLGPEADTQYF
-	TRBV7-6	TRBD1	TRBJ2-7	TGTGCCAGCAGCTTAGGTCAGGGGGTTACCTACGAGCAGTACTTC	CASSLGQGVTYEQYF
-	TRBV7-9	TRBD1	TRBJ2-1	TGTGCCAGCAGCCCTCCCCCCCGGGACAGCCGGGACAATGAGCAGTTCTTC	CASSPPPRDSRDNEQFF
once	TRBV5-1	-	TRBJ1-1	TGCGCCAGCAGTGGGGAGCGTGGGAACACTGAAGCTTTCTTT	CASSGERGNTEAFF
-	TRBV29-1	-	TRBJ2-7	TGCAGCGCGAGAAGAGACCGGGCCGTGGGCTCCTACGAGCAGTACTTC	CSARRDRAVGSYEQYF
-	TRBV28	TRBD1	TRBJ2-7	TGTGCCAGCAGCGTACCAGGGGGCGGCGAGCAGTACTTC	CASSVPGGGEQYF
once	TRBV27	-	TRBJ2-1	TGTGCCAGCAGTTCATTAGGAGGGCACAATGAGCAGTTCTTC	CASSSLGGHNEQFF
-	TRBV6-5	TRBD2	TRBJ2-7	TGTGCCAGCAGTTACCGTCTAGCGGGCCTCTCCTACGAGCAGTACTTC	CASSYRLAGLSYEQYF
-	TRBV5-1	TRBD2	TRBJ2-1	TGCGCCAGCAGCTGGGGACTAGCGGAGGCCGGGGCCAATGAGCAGTTCTTC	CASSWGLAEAGANEQFF
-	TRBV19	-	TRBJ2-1	TGTGCCAGTACCCGGACAACCCTTAATGAGCAGTTCTTC	CASTRTTLNEQFF
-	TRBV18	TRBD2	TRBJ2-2	TGTGCCAGCTCACCACTTTCCGCCGGGACTAGCTTCAGAGTTCCCGGGGAGCTGTTTTTT	CASSPLSAGTSFRVPGELFF